The clone carrying this T cell receptor beta chain was seen just once. With 7 bases clipped from V and 10 bases from J, the junction kept 16 bases outside the gene matches. Germline V CDR1 and CDR2: LNHDA, SQIVND (reference sequence). There are 16 residues in the CDR3. The data derive from a study of control samples from healthy donors and cancer patients. Assay used: immunoSEQ multiplex PCR; TCRdb lists only in-frame clones, some missing. Altogether about 150,000 clones are present, 88% being singletons, with the ten largest covering around 1.6%. The rearrangement uses TRBV19 and TRBJ2-1; 10 bases are shared with TRBD1. Sample: blood. The TCR comes from a young man in good health. In nucleotides, the CDR3 is TGTGCCAGTACCTCGGAAGGGACAGGGGTAGACGAGGAGCAGTTCTTC. As protein: CASTSEGTGVDEEQFF. Using reference TRBV19 and TRBJ2-1 for the parts outside the CDR3, the full variable domain is DGGITQSPKYLFRKEGQNVTLSCEQNLNHDAMYWYRQDPGQGLRLIYYSQIVNDFQKGDIAEGYSVSREKKESFPLTVTSAQKNPTAFYLCASTSEGTGVDEEQFFGPGTRLTVL.